This T cell receptor beta chain was identified during a study of cytomegalovirus exposure and HLA in healthy donors. The PCR used 60 Vbeta and 13 Jbeta primers. Clones were sequenced by immunoSEQ multiplex PCR, and TCRdb holds only the in-frame ones, with some missing. The sample consists of over 90,000 clones, 65% to 85% of them appearing once. Deletions cut 5 bases from V and 8 bases from J, with 15 bases between. This CDR3 region has 13 residues. Germline CDR1 reads SGHTA; CDR2 reads FQGNSA. This sequence originates from a man aged 40-49 years in good health and CMV-seropositive. The sample comprised PBMCs. J is TRBJ1-2 and V is TRBV7-2; D is uncertain. CDR3 DNA: TGTGCCAGCAGCCATAACCCAGGTCAAGGCTACACCTTC. This codes for CASSHNPGQGYTF.